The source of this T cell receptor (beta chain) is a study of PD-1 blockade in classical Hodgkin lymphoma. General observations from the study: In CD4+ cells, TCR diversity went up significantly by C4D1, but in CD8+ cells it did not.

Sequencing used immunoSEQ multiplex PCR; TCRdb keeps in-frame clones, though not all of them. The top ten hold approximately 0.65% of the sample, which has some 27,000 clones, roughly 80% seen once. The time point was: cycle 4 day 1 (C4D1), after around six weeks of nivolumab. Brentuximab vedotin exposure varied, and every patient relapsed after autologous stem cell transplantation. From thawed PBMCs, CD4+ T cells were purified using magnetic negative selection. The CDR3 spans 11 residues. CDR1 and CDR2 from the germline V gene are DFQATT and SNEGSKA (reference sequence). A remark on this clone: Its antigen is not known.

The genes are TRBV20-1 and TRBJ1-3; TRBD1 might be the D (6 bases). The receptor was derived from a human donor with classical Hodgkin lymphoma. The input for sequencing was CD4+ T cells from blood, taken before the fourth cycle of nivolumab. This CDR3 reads CGDGQRDTIYF. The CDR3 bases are TGCGGTGATGGACAGAGGGACACCATATATTTT.